These T cell receptor beta chains were read from a single sample in a study of blood T cell repertoires in COVID-19. The method was immunoSEQ multiplex PCR; TCRdb's version includes in-frame clones alone and lacks a portion of them. The data show 25,000 to 35,000 clones, nearly 80% seen once. The material sequenced was peripheral blood. The origin of the receptors is an older man with acute or convalescent COVID-19. CDR3s include the opening cysteine and the closing phenylalanine or tryptophan. A D gene is named only where the DNA matches it firmly. For some rows the clone size is stated as once, few or many, or as a class when expanded; others skip it.

few . 12 TRBJ2-3 TRBV11-3 TGTGCCAGCAGCTTTAGGGGCGATACGCAGTATTTT CASSFRGDTQYF
once TRBD2 15 TRBJ2-2 TRBV6-6 TGTGCCAGCAGTTACTCGAACGGGGGGGCCCCGGAGCTGTTTTTT CASSYSNGGAPELFF
. . 15 TRBJ1-1 TRBV6-5 TGTGCCAGCAGTTATTACGGAGTAATGAACACTGAAGCTTTCTTT CASSYYGVMNTEAFF
. . 14 TRBJ1-5 TRBV27 TGTGCCAGCAGTCCGAGGACACCAAATCAGCCCCAGCATTTT CASSPRTPNQPQHF
few . 13 TRBJ2-1 TRBV10-3 TGTGCCATCAGGGGACTCCGAGGCAATGAGCAGTTCTTC CAIRGLRGNEQFF
. . 14 TRBJ2-5 TRBV7-2 TGTGCCAGCAGCTTATCGCAGGGGAGAGAGACCCAGTACTTC CASSLSQGRETQYF
. . 15 TRBJ2-6 TRBV19 TGTGCCAGTAGACCGGACAGAACTGGGGCCAACGTCCTGACTTTC CASRPDRTGANVLTF
. . 14 TRBJ2-5 TRBV7-8 TGTGCCAGCAGCTTAGCGGAGGGGGCAGAGACCCAGTACTTC CASSLAEGAETQYF
. . 16 TRBJ1-6 TRBV4-3 TGCGCCAGCAGCCAAGATCTTGCGGGGGGGAATTCACCCCTCCACTTT CASSQDLAGGNSPLHF
. TRBD1 14 TRBJ2-3 TRBV5-4 TGTGCCAGCAGCTCCCAGGGGGCCAGGGATACGCAGTATTTT CASSSQGARDTQYF
. TRBD2 15 TRBJ2-1 TRBV10-2 TGCGCCAGCAACGAGGGGGGACTAGGCGGCAATGAGCAGTTCTTC CASNEGGLGGNEQFF
few . 15 TRBJ2-7 TRBV15 TGTGCCACCAGCAGAGGTCCGCAGGCCACCTACGAGCAGTACTTC CATSRGPQATYEQYF
. . 12 TRBJ2-2 TRBV12-3/TRBV12-4 TGTGCCAGCAGTTTAGGGGCCGGTGAGCTGTTTTTT CASSLGAGELFF
many TRBD2 16 TRBJ2-1 TRBV4-1 TGCGCCAGCAGCCAAGATGGGCTAGCGGGGTTTAATGAGCAGTTCTTC CASSQDGLAGFNEQFF
. . 15 TRBJ1-3 TRBV9 TGTGCCAGCAGCGGCGGCGGGAGCCCTGGAAACACCATATATTTT CASSGGGSPGNTIYF
. . 15 TRBJ1-2 TRBV19 TGTGCCAGTAGTAAAGGGGGGGGCGCTCACTATGGCTACACCTTC CASSKGGGAHYGYTF
. . 15 TRBJ1-4 TRBV7-8 TGTGCCAGCAGCCCAACGACAGGATATAATGAAAAACTGTTTTTT CASSPTTGYNEKLFF
. . 15 TRBJ2-3 TRBV5-1 TGCGCCAGCAGGGGTCAGGTCGGAGGGACAGATACGCAGTATTTT CASRGQVGGTDTQYF
. . 12 TRBJ1-2 TRBV9 TGTGCCACCCAGAAGATTAACTATGGCTACACCTTC CATQKINYGYTF
. . 14 TRBJ1-1 TRBV20-1 TGCAGTGCTAGTCCTAGGACTCGGAACACTGAAGCTTTCTTT CSASPRTRNTEAFF
. . 15 TRBJ1-4 TRBV2 TGTGCCAGCAGGGACGCGGGGCAGCAAAATGAAAAACTGTTTTTT CASRDAGQQNEKLFF
. . 14 TRBJ2-1 TRBV2 TGTGCCAGCACGAGCAGGGTCTCCTACAATGAGCAGTTCTTC CASTSRVSYNEQFF
. . 15 TRBJ1-2 TRBV7-9 TGTGCCAGCAGCTTCGGAGAGATGGGTCACCGGGGCTACACCTTC CASSFGEMGHRGYTF
. . 12 TRBJ2-3 TRBV12-5 TGTGCTAGTGGTCCCTCAGAAGATACGCAGTATTTT CASGPSEDTQYF
few . 15 TRBJ1-1 TRBV7-9 TGTGCCAGCAGCCAACCCTTCGGGACAAACACTGAAGCTTTCTTT CASSQPFGTNTEAFF
. . 15 TRBJ1-1 TRBV6-5 TGTGCCAGCAGTACCCCTTCGGGGATGAACACTGAAGCTTTCTTT CASSTPSGMNTEAFF
. TRBD1 15 TRBJ2-7 TRBV6-5 TGTGCCAGCGACCTGCTTGGACAGGTTCCATACGAGCAGTACTTC CASDLLGQVPYEQYF
. . 13 TRBJ2-5 TRBV24-1 TGTGCCACCAGTGGCGGGGTCACAGAGACCCAGTACTTC CATSGGVTETQYF
. . 14 TRBJ1-5 TRBV6-2/TRBV6-3 TGTGCCAGCAGCTTAGACAGGTTCAATCAGCCCCAGCATTTT CASSLDRFNQPQHF
. TRBD2 13 TRBJ2-5 TRBV2 TGTGCCAGCTTAGCGGGGGGGCAGGAGACCCAGTACTTC CASLAGGQETQYF
. TRBD1 17 TRBJ2-3 TRBV27 TGTGCCAGCAGTCCCTTCGGACAGGGGGCTGTATCAGATACGCAGTATTTT CASSPFGQGAVSDTQYF
. TRBD2 17 TRBJ2-5 TRBV5-4 TGTGCCAGTCACTCCGGGACTAGCGGGGGGCGCGCTAGGACCCAGTACTTC CASHSGTSGGRARTQYF
. TRBD2 19 TRBJ2-3 TRBV6-1 TGTGCCAGCAGTGAGTCGACTAGCGGGGGGCCGTCGAGATTGAATACGCAGTATTTT CASSESTSGGPSRLNTQYF
. TRBD1 16 TRBJ2-2 TRBV27 TGTGCCAGCAGTTTACGCGGACAGGGGGCGGCCGGGGAGCTGTTTTTT CASSLRGQGAAGELFF
. . 15 TRBJ2-1 TRBV6-1 TGTGCCAGCAGTGAAGAGGGGTTTTGGGCAGATGAGCAGTTCTTC CASSEEGFWADEQFF
. TRBD1 14 TRBJ2-1 TRBV20-1 TGCAGTGCTAGTCTGGACTTCGACAGGGGTGAGCAGTTCTTC CSASLDFDRGEQFF
. TRBD1 15 TRBJ2-3 TRBV5-1 TGCGCCAGCAGCCAAGGACAGGGGTCAACAGATACGCAGTATTTT CASSQGQGSTDTQYF
. TRBD1 13 TRBJ2-7 TRBV19 TGTGCCAGTATGGGACAGGGGATGAGGGAGCAGTACTTC CASMGQGMREQYF
. . 18 TRBJ1-2 TRBV4-1 TGCGCCAGCAGCCAAGCTCCGGGAGAGGCAGCGAACCTTCGTGGCTACACCTTC CASSQAPGEAANLRGYTF
. TRBD1 13 TRBJ1-2 TRBV2 TGTGCCAGCTTGGACAGGTCACCCTATGGCTACACCTTC CASLDRSPYGYTF
. TRBD1 16 TRBJ2-2 TRBV5-1 TGCGCCAGCAGCTTGGGACAGGGGGCTGTTACCGGGGAGCTGTTTTTT CASSLGQGAVTGELFF
. . 17 TRBJ1-6 TRBV4-1 TGCGCCAGCAGCCTACCGACAGGACCCTCCTATAATTCACCCCTCCACTTT CASSLPTGPSYNSPLHF
once . 14 TRBJ1-2 TRBV6-1 TGTGCCAGCAGTGAAAACAGGGCGGGCTATGGCTACACCTTC CASSENRAGYGYTF
few TRBD1 15 TRBJ2-7 TRBV18 TGTGCCAGCTCACCCGTCGGGACAGGGGACGACGAGCAGTACTTC CASSPVGTGDDEQYF
. TRBD1 14 TRBJ1-2 TRBV10-3 TGTGCCATCAGTGCGGACAGGGTCGTCGTTGGCTACACCTTC CAISADRVVVGYTF
. TRBD1 15 TRBJ1-1 TRBV7-9 TGTGCCAGCAGCATCTGGGGCGACAGGGACACTGAAGCTTTCTTT CASSIWGDRDTEAFF
. TRBD2 16 TRBJ2-5 TRBV2 TGTGCCAGCAGCAGCGGACTAGCGGGGGGTCAAGAGACCCAGTACTTC CASSSGLAGGQETQYF
. . 13 TRBJ1-3 TRBV2 TGTGCCAGCAGCTCGACAGGCGGTGGCACCATATATTTT CASSSTGGGTIYF
. . 12 TRBJ2-2 TRBV6-5 TGTGCCAGCAGCCCAAGGGGCGGGGAGCTGTTTTTT CASSPRGGELFF
. TRBD2 15 TRBJ2-4 TRBV9 TGTGCCAGCAGCGTTAGTAGCGGGACACAAAACATTCAGTACTTC CASSVSSGTQNIQYF
. . 14 TRBJ1-2 TRBV7-3 TGTGCCAGCAGCTCCCCCGGGGGGGCGTTTGGCTACACCTTC CASSSPGGAFGYTF
. . 13 TRBJ1-5 TRBV2 TGTGCCAGCAGGGGGCTTGGCAATCAGCCCCAGCATTTT CASRGLGNQPQHF
. TRBD2 17 TRBJ2-1 TRBV9 TGTGCCAGCAGCCCGATTTCAGGTAGCGGGGGGTACAATGAGCAGTTCTTC CASSPISGSGGYNEQFF
. . 16 TRBJ1-4 TRBV6-5 TGTGCCAGCAGTTACTCGAGAGGGCAGGGACTTGGGAAACTGTTTTTT CASSYSRGQGLGKLFF
. . 13 TRBJ1-2 TRBV19 TGTGCCAGTAGTTTTCGGGGGGAGCAAGGCTACACCTTC CASSFRGEQGYTF
once . 14 TRBJ1-1 TRBV6-5 TGTGCCAGCAGTATTAGTAGAATGAACACTGAAGCTTTCTTT CASSISRMNTEAFF
. . 12 TRBJ2-2 TRBV7-2 TGTGCCAGCAGCCGTTCCACCGGGGAGCTGTTTTTT CASSRSTGELFF